The present T cell receptor beta chain was sequenced within a study of T cell responses to AZD1222 COVID-19 vaccine. Germline values: CDR1 MRHNA, CDR2 SNTAGT. The CDR3 sequence is 14 residues long. The V and J ends lost 0 bases and 8 bases, in that order; junction bases with no gene match: 1. The protocol was immunoSEQ multiplex PCR, while the TCRdb copy is restricted to in-frame clones and leaves out a portion. The sample includes roughly 67,000 clones, approximately 91% of them seen just once. The TCR originated in an adult in good health. The rearrangement links TRBV6-4 to TRBJ2-1; the match to TRBD1 covers 10 bases. Sample: peripheral blood, taken on day 0 of AZD1222 vaccination. The CDR3 DNA reads as TGTGCCAGCAGTGACTCGACAGGGGGCGATGAGCAGTTCTTC. Its protein is CASSDSTGGDEQFF.